This T cell receptor (beta chain) comes out of a study of beta chain features in type 1 diabetes. Study as a whole: Patients looked much like healthy donors when it came to age, gender and cell yields. Study results and limitations: For TCRB rearrangement, an influence of HLA type remained unresolved here.

In this sample, this clone turned up a few times. Its antigen is unknown. With 5 bases clipped from V and 5 bases from J, the junction kept 11 bases outside the gene matches. This CDR3 is 15 amino acids long. Looked up from germline, CDR1 is SGHAT and CDR2 is FQNNGV. Expressed TCRB transcripts were sequenced after all isolated RNA was converted to cDNA. Generated by immunoSEQ multiplex PCR, the TCRdb table keeps only in-frame clones and is missing some. The table has about 140,000 clones, roughly 10% seen once. Each sorted fraction was over 95% pure. The material sequenced was naive CD4+ T cells from blood. The receptor's source is a young man in good health. The rearrangement joins TRBV11-2 to TRBJ1-1; TRBD1 matches at 7 bases. In nucleotides, the CDR3 is TGTGCCAGCAGCGCTTCCAAAACAGGGGAGACTGAAGCTTTCTTT. Protein sequence: CASSASKTGETEAFF.